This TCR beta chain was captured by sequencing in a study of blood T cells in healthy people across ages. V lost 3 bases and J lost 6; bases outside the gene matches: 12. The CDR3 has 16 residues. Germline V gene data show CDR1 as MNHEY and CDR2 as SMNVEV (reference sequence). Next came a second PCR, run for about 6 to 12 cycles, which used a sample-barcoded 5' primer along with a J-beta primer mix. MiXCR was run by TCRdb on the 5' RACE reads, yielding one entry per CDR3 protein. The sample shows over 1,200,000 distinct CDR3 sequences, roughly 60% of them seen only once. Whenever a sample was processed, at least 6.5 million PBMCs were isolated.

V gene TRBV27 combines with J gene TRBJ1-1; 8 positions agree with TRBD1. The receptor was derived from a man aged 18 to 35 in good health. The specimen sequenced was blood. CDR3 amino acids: CASSLGWGQAQPEAFF. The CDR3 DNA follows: TGTGCCAGCAGTTTGGGTTGGGGACAGGCACAACCTGAAGCTTTCTTT.